The T cell receptor beta chain under discussion was sequenced for a study of T-cell memory formation after mild COVID-19. This clonotype was counted only a few times. One entry per CDR3 protein, called by TCRdb with MiXCR from the 5' RACE reads. The table shows fewer than 350,000 distinct CDR3 sequences, with roughly 18% occurring only once. From germline, CDR1 is MNHEY and CDR2 SVGAGI. This CDR3 has 11 residues. The ends were cut back, 5 bases at V and 10 bases at J, with 11 bases in the middle. The genes are TRBV6-5 and TRBJ2-5; a weak D match, TRBD2 (5 bases). Sequencing was performed on PBMCs or a T cell subset sorted from them (not recorded which). The origin of this receptor is a man younger than 35 who had mild COVID-19 (a few samples of this study predate the infection). Cell type and time point are not known. The DNA of the CDR3 is TGTGCCAGCAGTCAAGGAGAGGGCCAGTACTTC. Its translation is CASSQGEGQYF.